This TCR beta chain was captured by sequencing in a study of cytomegalovirus exposure and HLA in healthy donors. The table came from immunoSEQ multiplex PCR; TCRdb's copy has only in-frame clones and leaves some out. The data hold over 150,000 clones, with approximately 86% observed a single time. About this clone itself: Its antigen is not identified.

CDR3 length: 18 residues. V lost 1 base, J lost 0 bases, and 16 bases lay in between. Germline loops: CDR1 MGHRA, CDR2 YSYEKL. Study observations and caveats: According to the study, 160 or so TCR beta chains were cytomegalovirus-associated.

This clonotype was obtained from a woman aged 18-35 years in good health and CMV-seronegative. The chain employs TRBV4-1 and TRBJ2-1; D unresolved. Sequencing was done on a sample of PBMCs. CDR3 in DNA: TGCGCCAGCAGCCAAGTTAAGATCGGCGGTAGCTCCTACAATGAGCAGTTCTTC. Its protein product is CASSQVKIGGSSYNEQFF.